Included here is one TCR beta chain sequence, with context. No antigen is known for it. The repertoire was sequenced with immunoSEQ multiplex PCR; TCRdb's copy has only in-frame clones and lacks some. The sample includes 25,000 or so clones, around 90% of them seen just once. Time point of the sample: 12 to 13 months of natalizumab therapy. This entry is derived from a study of multiple sclerosis patients with progressive multifocal leukoencephalopathy. Findings and caveats of the study: PML-onset expanded TRB clones were detectable before and during natalizumab therapy.

The V end was cut by 0 bases, the J end by 3 bases, with 18 bases between. Germline-derived CDR1 and CDR2 are SQVTM and ANQGSEA. This CDR3 has 16 residues. The J gene is TRBJ2-7, the V gene TRBV29-1, with D perhaps matching TRBD1 or TRBD2 (5 bases each). The clonotype comes from a man between 25 and 39 years old with multiple sclerosis. The specimen was PBMCs, collected from a patient treated with natalizumab. The DNA for the CDR3 is TGCAGCGTTGAAGATCTTAGTGAGGGTAGGGGCTACGAGCAGTACTTC. This encodes CSVEDLSEGRGYEQYF.